These T cell receptor beta chains were read from a single sample in a study of blood T cell repertoires in COVID-19. The repertoire was sequenced with immunoSEQ multiplex PCR; TCRdb's copy has only in-frame clones and lacks some. The data show 90,000 to 100,000 clones, around 88% seen once. The sequenced sample was peripheral blood. The receptors shown here come from a man older than 75 with acute or convalescent COVID-19. The conserved cysteine and the conserved F or W are not part of the CDR3 here. D genes are given only for firm matches.

J gene: TRBJ2-1; D gene: TRBD2; V gene: TRBV24-1; CDR3 protein: ATSAVPGLAGNRNEQF
J gene: TRBJ1-2; D gene: TRBD1; V gene: TRBV6-5; CDR3 protein: ASSQGQGLSYT
J gene: TRBJ2-7; D gene: TRBD2; V gene: TRBV7-2; CDR3 protein: ASSLGTSGRFSSYEQY
J gene: TRBJ1-6; D gene: -; V gene: TRBV30; CDR3 protein: AWNVRGFTPPLH
J gene: TRBJ2-5; D gene: -; V gene: TRBV11-2; CDR3 protein: ASSLDSETQY
J gene: TRBJ1-2; D gene: -; V gene: TRBV2; CDR3 protein: ASSETQGLTNYGYT
J gene: TRBJ1-2; D gene: TRBD1; V gene: TRBV28; CDR3 protein: ASSPGGWGYT
J gene: TRBJ1-5; D gene: -; V gene: TRBV10-3; CDR3 protein: AIRTRTGQPQH
J gene: TRBJ2-5; D gene: -; V gene: TRBV19; CDR3 protein: ASSIRVWETQY
J gene: TRBJ2-2; D gene: TRBD2; V gene: TRBV5-1; CDR3 protein: ASSPGLDRPGELF
J gene: TRBJ1-6; D gene: -; V gene: TRBV3-1/TRBV3-2; CDR3 protein: ASSLARGSMTPLH
J gene: TRBJ2-3; D gene: TRBD2; V gene: TRBV27; CDR3 protein: ASSPLIGLVIDTQY
J gene: TRBJ1-5; D gene: TRBD1; V gene: TRBV6-5; CDR3 protein: ASSSTGQVNQPQH
J gene: TRBJ2-7; D gene: TRBD1; V gene: TRBV9; CDR3 protein: ASSPGQGFLYEQY
J gene: TRBJ2-2; D gene: TRBD1; V gene: TRBV24-1; CDR3 protein: ATRQGAAGELF
J gene: TRBJ2-5; D gene: -; V gene: TRBV2; CDR3 protein: ASSRTAGEETQY
J gene: TRBJ2-1; D gene: TRBD1; V gene: TRBV9; CDR3 protein: ASSVGTDLSYNEQF
J gene: TRBJ2-2; D gene: -; V gene: TRBV5-1; CDR3 protein: ASSSTVTGELF
J gene: TRBJ2-1; D gene: TRBD2; V gene: TRBV6-1; CDR3 protein: ASSAVGSGASYNEQF
J gene: TRBJ2-3; D gene: -; V gene: TRBV19; CDR3 protein: ASTSAGHQKY
J gene: TRBJ2-7; D gene: TRBD2; V gene: TRBV5-5; CDR3 protein: ASSPSALAGVHEQY
J gene: TRBJ2-3; D gene: -; V gene: TRBV6-5; CDR3 protein: ASRLGDTQY
J gene: TRBJ1-1; D gene: -; V gene: TRBV28; CDR3 protein: ASSHSTGWVNEAF
J gene: TRBJ2-5; D gene: TRBD1; V gene: TRBV24-1; CDR3 protein: ATSTPSGQQETQY
J gene: TRBJ1-6; D gene: -; V gene: TRBV6-2/TRBV6-3; CDR3 protein: ASSDQGLPLH
J gene: TRBJ2-7; D gene: -; V gene: TRBV6-5; CDR3 protein: ASSHGFSYEQY
J gene: TRBJ2-5; D gene: -; V gene: TRBV21-1; CDR3 protein: ASSKDRNQETQY
J gene: TRBJ2-2; D gene: TRBD2; V gene: TRBV29-1; CDR3 protein: SVVVGGRSTGELF
J gene: TRBJ2-5; D gene: TRBD1; V gene: TRBV2; CDR3 protein: ASSGVRTGVETQY
J gene: TRBJ1-1; D gene: TRBD1; V gene: TRBV10-3; CDR3 protein: AISPTGAEAF
J gene: TRBJ2-2; D gene: TRBD2; V gene: TRBV30; CDR3 protein: AYLPGLAGVGAEELF
J gene: TRBJ2-7; D gene: -; V gene: TRBV6-2/TRBV6-3; CDR3 protein: ASSYHSYEQY
J gene: TRBJ2-5; D gene: TRBD2; V gene: TRBV29-1; CDR3 protein: SVGAGDQETQY
J gene: TRBJ2-7; D gene: -; V gene: TRBV27; CDR3 protein: ASSLLPGYEQY
J gene: TRBJ1-3; D gene: -; V gene: TRBV12-3/TRBV12-4; CDR3 protein: ASYFSGNTIY
J gene: TRBJ2-5; D gene: TRBD2; V gene: TRBV5-1; CDR3 protein: ASSPLAGAEKTQY
J gene: TRBJ1-1; D gene: -; V gene: TRBV4-3; CDR3 protein: ASSQGNQVAEAF